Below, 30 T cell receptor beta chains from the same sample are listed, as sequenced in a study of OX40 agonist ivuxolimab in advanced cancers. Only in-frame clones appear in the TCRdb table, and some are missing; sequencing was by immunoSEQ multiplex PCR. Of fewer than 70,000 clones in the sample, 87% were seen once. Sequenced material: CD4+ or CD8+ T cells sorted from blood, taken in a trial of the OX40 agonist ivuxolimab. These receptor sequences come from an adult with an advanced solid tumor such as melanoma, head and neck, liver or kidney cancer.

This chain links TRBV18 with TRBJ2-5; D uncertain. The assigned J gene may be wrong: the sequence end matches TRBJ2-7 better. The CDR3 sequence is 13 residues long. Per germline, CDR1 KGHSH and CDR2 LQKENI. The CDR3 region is CASSSKTLDEQYF. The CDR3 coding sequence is TGTGCCAGCTCCTCCAAGACACTGGACGAGCAGTACTTC.

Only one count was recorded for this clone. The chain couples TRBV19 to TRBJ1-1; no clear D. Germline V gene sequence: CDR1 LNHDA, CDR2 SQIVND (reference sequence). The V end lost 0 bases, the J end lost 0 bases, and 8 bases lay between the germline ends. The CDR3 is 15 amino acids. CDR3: CASSIERYMNTEAFF. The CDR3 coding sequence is TGTGCCAGTAGTATAGAACGGTATATGAACACTGAAGCTTTCTTT.

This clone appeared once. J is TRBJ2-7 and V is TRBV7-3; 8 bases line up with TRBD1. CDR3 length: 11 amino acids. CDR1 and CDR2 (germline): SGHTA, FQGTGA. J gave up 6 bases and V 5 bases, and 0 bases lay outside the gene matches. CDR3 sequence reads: CASSDRGEQYF. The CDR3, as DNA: TGTGCCAGCAGCGACAGGGGCGAGCAGTACTTC.

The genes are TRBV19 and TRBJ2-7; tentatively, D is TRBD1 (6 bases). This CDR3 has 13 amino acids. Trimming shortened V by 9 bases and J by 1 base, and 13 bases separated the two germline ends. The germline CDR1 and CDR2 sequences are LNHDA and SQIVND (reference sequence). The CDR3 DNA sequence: TGTGCCAGCACCAACAGGGATTCCTACGAGCAGTACTTC. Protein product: CASTNRDSYEQYF.

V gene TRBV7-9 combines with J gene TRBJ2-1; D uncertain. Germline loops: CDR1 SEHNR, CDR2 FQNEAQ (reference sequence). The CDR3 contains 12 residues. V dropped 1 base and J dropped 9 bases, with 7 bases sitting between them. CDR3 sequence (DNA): TGTGCCAGCAGCTTAGGGCGCGGTGAGCAGTTCTTC. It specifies CASSLGRGEQFF.

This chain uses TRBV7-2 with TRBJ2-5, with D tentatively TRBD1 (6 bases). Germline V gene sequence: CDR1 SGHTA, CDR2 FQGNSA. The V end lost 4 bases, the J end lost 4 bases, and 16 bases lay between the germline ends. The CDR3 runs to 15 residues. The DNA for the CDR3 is TGTGCCAGCAGCTCGCCGCCGGGACAAGCAGAGACCCAGTACTTC. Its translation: CASSSPPGQAETQYF.

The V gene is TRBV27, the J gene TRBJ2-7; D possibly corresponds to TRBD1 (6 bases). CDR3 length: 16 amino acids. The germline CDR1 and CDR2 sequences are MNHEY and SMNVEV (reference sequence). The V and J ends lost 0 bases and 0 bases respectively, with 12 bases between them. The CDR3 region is CASSLSYRADSYEQYF. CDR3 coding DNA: TGTGCCAGCAGTTTATCGTACAGGGCCGACTCCTACGAGCAGTACTTC.

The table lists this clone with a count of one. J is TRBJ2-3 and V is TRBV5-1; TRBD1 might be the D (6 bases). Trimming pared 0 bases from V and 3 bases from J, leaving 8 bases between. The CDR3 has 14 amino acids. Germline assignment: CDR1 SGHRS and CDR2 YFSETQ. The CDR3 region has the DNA TGCGCCAGCAGCTTGGACAGGGAAACAGATACGCAGTATTTT. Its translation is CASSLDRETDTQYF.

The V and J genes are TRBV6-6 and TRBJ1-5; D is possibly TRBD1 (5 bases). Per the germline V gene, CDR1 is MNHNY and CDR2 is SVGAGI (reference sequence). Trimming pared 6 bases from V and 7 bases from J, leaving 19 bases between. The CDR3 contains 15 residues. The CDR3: CASSPPAGKGQPQHF. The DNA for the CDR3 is TGTGCCAGCAGCCCCCCAGCAGGGAAAGGGCAGCCCCAGCATTTT.

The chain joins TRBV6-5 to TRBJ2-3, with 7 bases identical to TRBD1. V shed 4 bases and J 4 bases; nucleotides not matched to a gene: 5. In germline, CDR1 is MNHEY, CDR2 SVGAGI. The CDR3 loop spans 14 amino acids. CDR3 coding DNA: TGTGCCAGCAGTTTACAGGGGCCCCCAGATACGCAGTATTTT. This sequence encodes CASSLQGPPDTQYF.

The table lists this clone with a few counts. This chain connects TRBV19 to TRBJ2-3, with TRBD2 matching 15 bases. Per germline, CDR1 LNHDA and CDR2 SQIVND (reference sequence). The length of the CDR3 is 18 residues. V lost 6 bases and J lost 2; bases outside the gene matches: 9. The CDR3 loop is CASSPSGTSGRLTDTQYF. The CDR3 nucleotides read TGTGCCAGTAGCCCCTCCGGGACTAGCGGGAGGCTCACAGATACGCAGTATTTT.

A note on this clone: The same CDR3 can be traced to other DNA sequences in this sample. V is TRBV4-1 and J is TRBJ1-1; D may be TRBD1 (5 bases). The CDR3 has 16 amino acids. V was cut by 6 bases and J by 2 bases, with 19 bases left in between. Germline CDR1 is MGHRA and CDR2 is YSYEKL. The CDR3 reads CASSPRGARANTEAFF. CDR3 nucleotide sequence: TGCGCCAGCAGTCCGAGAGGCGCCAGGGCCAACACTGAAGCTTTCTTT.

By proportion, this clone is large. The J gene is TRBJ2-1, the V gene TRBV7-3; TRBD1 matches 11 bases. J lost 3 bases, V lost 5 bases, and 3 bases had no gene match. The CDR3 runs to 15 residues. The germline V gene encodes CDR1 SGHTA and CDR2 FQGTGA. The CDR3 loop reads CASSAGTGGYNEQFF. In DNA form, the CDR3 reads TGTGCCAGCAGCGCCGGGACAGGGGGCTACAATGAGCAGTTCTTC.

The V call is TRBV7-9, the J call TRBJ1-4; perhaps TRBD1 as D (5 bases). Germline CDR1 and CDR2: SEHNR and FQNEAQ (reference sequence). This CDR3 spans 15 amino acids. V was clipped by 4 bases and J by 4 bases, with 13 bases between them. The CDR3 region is CASSSTVLLNEKLFF. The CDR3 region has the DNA TGTGCCAGCAGCTCGACAGTCTTACTTAATGAAAAACTGTTTTTT.

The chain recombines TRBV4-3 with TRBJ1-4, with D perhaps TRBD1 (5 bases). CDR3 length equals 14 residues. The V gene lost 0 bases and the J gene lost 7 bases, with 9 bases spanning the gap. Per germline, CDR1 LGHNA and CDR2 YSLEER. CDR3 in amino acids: CASSQESGGEKLFF. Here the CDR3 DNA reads TGCGCCAGCAGCCAAGAGAGTGGGGGTGAAAAACTGTTTTTT.

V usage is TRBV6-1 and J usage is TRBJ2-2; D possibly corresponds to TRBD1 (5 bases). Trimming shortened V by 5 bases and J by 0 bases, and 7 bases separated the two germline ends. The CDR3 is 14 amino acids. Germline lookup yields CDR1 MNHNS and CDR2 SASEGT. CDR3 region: CASSRQPNTGELFF. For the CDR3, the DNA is TGTGCCAGCAGTAGACAGCCGAACACCGGGGAGCTGTTTTTT.

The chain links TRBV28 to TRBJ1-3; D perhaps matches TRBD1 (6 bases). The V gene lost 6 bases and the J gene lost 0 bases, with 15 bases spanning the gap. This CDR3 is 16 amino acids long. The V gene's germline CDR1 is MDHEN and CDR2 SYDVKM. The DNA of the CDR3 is TGTGCCAGCAGGGAGAGGGGGGTGGACTCTGGAAACACCATATATTTT. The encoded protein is CASRERGVDSGNTIYF.

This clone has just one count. The CDR3 bases are TGTGCCAGCAGCCCTTCCGGGGCTAGCGGGAGAGGGGTAGGAGAGACCCAGTACTTC. Translation: CASSPSGASGRGVGETQYF. V and J are TRBV28 and TRBJ2-5; TRBD2 matches at 10 bases. Losses at the gene ends were 6 bases for V and 4 bases for J; bases not matched to a gene: 20. The CDR3 consists of 19 residues. CDR1 and CDR2 (germline): MDHEN, SYDVKM.

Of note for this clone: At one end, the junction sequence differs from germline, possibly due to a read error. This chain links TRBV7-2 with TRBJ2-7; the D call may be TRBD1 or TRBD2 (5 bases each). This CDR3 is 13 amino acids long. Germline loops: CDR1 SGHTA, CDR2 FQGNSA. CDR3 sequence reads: CASSSGQSCEQYF. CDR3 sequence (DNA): TGTGCCAGCAGCTCGGGGCAGTCCTGCGAGCAGTACTTC.

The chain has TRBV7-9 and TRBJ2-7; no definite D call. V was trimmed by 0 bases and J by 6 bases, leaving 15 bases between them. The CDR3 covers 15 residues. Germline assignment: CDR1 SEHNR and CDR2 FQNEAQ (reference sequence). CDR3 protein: CASSLAGSRPFEQYF. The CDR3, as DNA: TGTGCCAGCAGCTTAGCGGGAAGTCGTCCCTTCGAGCAGTACTTC.

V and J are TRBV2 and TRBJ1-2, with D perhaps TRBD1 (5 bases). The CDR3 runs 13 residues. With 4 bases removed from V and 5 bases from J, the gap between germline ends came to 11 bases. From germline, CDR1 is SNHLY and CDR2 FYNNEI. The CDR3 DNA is TGTGCCAGCAGTGTGGGGGGTTTGTATGGCTACACCTTC. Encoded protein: CASSVGGLYGYTF.

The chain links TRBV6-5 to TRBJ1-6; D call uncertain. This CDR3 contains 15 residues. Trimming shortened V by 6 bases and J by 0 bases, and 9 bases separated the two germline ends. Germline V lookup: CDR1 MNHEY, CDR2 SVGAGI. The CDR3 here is CASRAPVSYNSPLHF. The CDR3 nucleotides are TGTGCCAGCAGGGCGCCGGTCTCCTATAATTCACCCCTCCACTTT.

The CDR3 region is CASSPQNGLNSPLHF. CDR3 nucleotides: TGTGCCAGCAGCCCTCAGAACGGACTGAATTCACCCCTCCACTTT. The chain links TRBV9 to TRBJ1-6; D gene uncertain. From germline, CDR1 is SGDLS and CDR2 YYNGEE. The CDR3 length is 15 residues. Trimming took 4 bases from V and 7 from J, leaving 15 bases between them.

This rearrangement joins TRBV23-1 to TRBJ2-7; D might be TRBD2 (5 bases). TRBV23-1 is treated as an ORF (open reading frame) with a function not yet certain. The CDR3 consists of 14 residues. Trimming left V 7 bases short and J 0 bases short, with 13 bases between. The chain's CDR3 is CASTPEGNSYEQYF. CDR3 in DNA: TGCGCCAGCACCCCCGAGGGAAACTCCTACGAGCAGTACTTC.

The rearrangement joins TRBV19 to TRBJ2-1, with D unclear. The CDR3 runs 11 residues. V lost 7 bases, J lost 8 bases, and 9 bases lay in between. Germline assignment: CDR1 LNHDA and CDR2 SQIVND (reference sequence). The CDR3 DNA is TGTGCCAGTAACTCATTGGATGAGCAGTTCTTC. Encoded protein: CASNSLDEQFF.

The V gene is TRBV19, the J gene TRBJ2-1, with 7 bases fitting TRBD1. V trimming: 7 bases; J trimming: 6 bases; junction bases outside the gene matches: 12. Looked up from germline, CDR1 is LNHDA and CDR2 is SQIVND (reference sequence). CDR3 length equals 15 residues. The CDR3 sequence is CASKNRGSGSNEQFF. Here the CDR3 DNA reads TGTGCCAGTAAAAACAGGGGTTCCGGGTCCAATGAGCAGTTCTTC.

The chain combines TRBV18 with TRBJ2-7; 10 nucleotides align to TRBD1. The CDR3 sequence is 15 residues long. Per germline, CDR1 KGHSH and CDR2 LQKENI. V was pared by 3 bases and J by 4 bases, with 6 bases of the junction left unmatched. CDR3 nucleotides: TGTGCCAGCTCACCTAGGACAGGGGGTCAGTACGAGCAGTACTTC. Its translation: CASSPRTGGQYEQYF.

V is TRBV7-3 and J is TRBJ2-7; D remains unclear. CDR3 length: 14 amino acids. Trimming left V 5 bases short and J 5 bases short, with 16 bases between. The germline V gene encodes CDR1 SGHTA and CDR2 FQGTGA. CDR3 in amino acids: CASSRLLIRDEQYF. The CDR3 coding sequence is TGTGCCAGCAGCCGTCTCCTTATTCGCGACGAGCAGTACTTC.

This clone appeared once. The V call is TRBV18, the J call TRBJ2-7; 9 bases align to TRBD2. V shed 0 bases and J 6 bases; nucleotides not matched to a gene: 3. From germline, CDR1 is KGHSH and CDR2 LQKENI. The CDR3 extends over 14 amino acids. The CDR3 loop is CASSPPGLAAEQYF. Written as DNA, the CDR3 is TGTGCCAGCTCACCACCGGGACTAGCTGCCGAGCAGTACTTC.

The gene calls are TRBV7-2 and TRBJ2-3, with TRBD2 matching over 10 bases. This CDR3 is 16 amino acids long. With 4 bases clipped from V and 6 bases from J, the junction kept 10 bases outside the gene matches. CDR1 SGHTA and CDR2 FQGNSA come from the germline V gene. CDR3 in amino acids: CASSSGLAVPQDTQYF. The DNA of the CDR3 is TGTGCCAGCAGCTCAGGACTAGCGGTCCCGCAGGATACGCAGTATTTT.